The TCR beta chain described here comes from a study of blood T cells in healthy people across ages. The authors ran a second PCR of roughly 7 to 11 cycles using a sample-barcoded 5' primer and a J-beta primer mix. TCRdb called the 5' RACE reads again in MiXCR, with one record for every CDR3 protein. The profile shows 800,000 to 950,000 distinct CDR3 sequences, just under 30% of them singletons. This clonotype was detected ten times or more. Germline V gene sequence: CDR1 DFQATT, CDR2 SNEGSKA (reference sequence). Trimming took off 4 bases at V and 1 base at J, with 14 bases between the two ends. This CDR3 has 15 residues. Donors ranged from about 6 to 95 years old and were healthy Caucasians in Russia. These same data were also listed under a study on T cells of mothers and their children. From that paper: Donation was provided by three healthy Caucasian mothers along with their six children. All RNA that had been extracted was used for cDNA synthesis at around 1.4 ug per 15 ul.

Material for sequencing was blood. The chain joins TRBV20-1 to TRBJ2-4; D gene uncertain. This receptor was identified in a woman between 40 and 55 years old in good health. The CDR3, as DNA: TGCAGTGCTATAGTGCGAGGAGAGGCCAAAAACATTCAGTACTTC. It codes for CSAIVRGEAKNIQYF.